The 3 T cell receptor beta chains listed next were all sequenced from one sample in a study of PD-L1 blockade in urothelial cancer (dated by TCRdb to about 2017). Library generation was performed with the immunoSEQ multiplex PCR assay. TCRdb obtained this table from immuneACCESS and retained in-frame rearrangements with V and J assigned. These tables miss some clones; where compared with another copy, unresolved V genes account for less than half of the shortfall, and the remainder is unexplained. This sample is represented by some 100,000 clones; around 90% of them were singletons. The ten largest clonotypes hold 0.92% of the sample. This material consisted of PBMCs, taken around atezolizumab (anti-PD-L1) treatment. All receptors derive from a woman older than 75 with urothelial cancer.

CDR3 nucleotides: TGTGCCAGCAGCACAGGGGACAGGGAGATCGGGGAGCTGTTTTTT. It is translated as CASSTGDREIGELFF. The genes are TRBV9 and TRBJ2-2, with 9 bases fitting TRBD1. Trimming at V came to 4 bases and at J to 7 bases, leaving 8 bases not matched to a gene. The CDR3 extends over 15 amino acids. The V gene's germline CDR1 is SGDLS and CDR2 YYNGEE.

The chain combines TRBV28 with TRBJ2-1, with 13 bases that match TRBD2. There are 15 residues in the CDR3. Per the germline V gene, CDR1 is MDHEN and CDR2 is SYDVKM. Trimming removed 5 bases from V and 8 bases from J; junction bases left unmatched: 6. The DNA for the CDR3 is TGTGCCAGCAGTCTCGGACTAGCGGGAGAGGATGAGCAGTTCTTC. Its translation is CASSLGLAGEDEQFF.

The chain combines TRBV7-9 with TRBJ2-1, with 10 bases lining up with TRBD2. Losses at the gene ends were 5 bases for V and 10 bases for J; bases not matched to a gene: 11. The germline V gene encodes CDR1 SEHNR and CDR2 FQNEAQ (reference sequence). This CDR3 region has 15 residues. The CDR3 coding sequence is TGTGCCAGCAGCCCTCTAGCGGGGGTTGGGGGGGAGCAGTTCTTC. Translating it yields CASSPLAGVGGEQFF.